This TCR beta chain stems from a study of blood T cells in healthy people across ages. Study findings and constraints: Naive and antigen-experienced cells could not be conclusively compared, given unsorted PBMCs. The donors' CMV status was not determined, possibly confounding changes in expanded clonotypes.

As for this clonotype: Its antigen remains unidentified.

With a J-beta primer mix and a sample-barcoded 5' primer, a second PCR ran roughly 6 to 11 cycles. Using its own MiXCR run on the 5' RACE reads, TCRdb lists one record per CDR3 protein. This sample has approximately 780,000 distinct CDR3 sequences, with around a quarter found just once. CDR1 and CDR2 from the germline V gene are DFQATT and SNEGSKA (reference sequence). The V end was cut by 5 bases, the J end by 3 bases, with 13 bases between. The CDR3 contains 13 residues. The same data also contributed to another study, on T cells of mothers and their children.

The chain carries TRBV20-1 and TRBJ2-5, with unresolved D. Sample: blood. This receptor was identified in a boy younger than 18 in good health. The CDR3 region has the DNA TGCAGTGCTGGAGCTCCGGGCGAAGAGACCCAGTACTTC. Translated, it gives CSAGAPGEETQYF.